A single sample gave rise to the 11 T cell receptor beta chains below, sequenced in a study of shared clonotypes between healthy human individuals. TCRdb's table, derived via immunoSEQ multiplex PCR, lists solely in-frame clones and lacks some. The sample consists of hundreds of thousands of clones, roughly 96% of them appearing once. CD8 cells regarded as naive lacked CD45RO, were positively chosen for CCR7, and omitted terminally differentiated effector memory CD45RA+ cells. The sample was naive CD8+ T cells sorted from blood. The receptors here all came from a man aged 25-45 years in good health.

J is TRBJ1-1 and V is TRBV11-2; D is perhaps TRBD1 (5 bases). Germline loops: CDR1 SGHAT, CDR2 FQNNGV. This CDR3 is built from 17 residues. V dropped 1 base and J dropped 4 bases, with 19 bases sitting between them. The CDR3: CASSLVGEYRYGTEAFF. In DNA form, the CDR3 reads TGTGCCAGCAGCTTAGTTGGTGAATACAGGTACGGCACTGAAGCTTTCTTT. Drawing the rest from reference TRBV11-2 and TRBJ1-1, the complete variable domain is EAGVAQSPRYKIIEKRQSVAFWCNPISGHATLYWYQQILGQGPKLLIQFQNNGVVDDSQLPKDRFSAERLKGVDSTLKIQPAKLEDSAVYLCASSLVGEYRYGTEAFFGQGTRLTVV.

This clone has just one count. The chain combines TRBV10-2 with TRBJ1-2; D might be TRBD1 (5 bases). Deletions cut 0 bases from V and 6 bases from J, with 23 bases between. Germline CDR1 and CDR2: WSHSY and SAAADI. This CDR3 is 18 amino acids long. The DNA of the CDR3 is TGCGCCAGCAGTGAGTCGGGAGATAGGACCGGGGGAGTCGATGGCTACACCTTC. As protein: CASSESGDRTGGVDGYTF.

The gene calls are TRBV29-1 and TRBJ2-1; 9 bases are shared with TRBD2. The CDR3 runs 13 residues. V shed 8 bases, J shed 7 bases, and the junction held 9 bases outside the gene matches. Germline V gene sequence: CDR1 SQVTM, CDR2 ANQGSEA. CDR3 sequence: CSPRLAVGNEQFF. In DNA form, the CDR3 reads TGCAGCCCCAGACTAGCGGTGGGTAATGAGCAGTTCTTC.

This sequence joins TRBV10-3 and TRBJ2-2; no firm D call. The CDR3 sequence is 15 residues long. The germline CDR1 and CDR2 sequences are ENHRY and SYGVKD. Trimming shortened V by 2 bases and J by 2 bases, and 9 bases separated the two germline ends. DNA of the CDR3: TGTGCCATCAGTGAGCAGGAATTAAACACCGGGGAGCTGTTTTTT. Its protein product is CAISEQELNTGELFF.

The chain joins TRBV14 to TRBJ1-1; D possibly corresponds to TRBD1 (5 bases). This CDR3 has 16 amino acids. Trimming took off 2 bases at V and 0 bases at J, with 13 bases between the two ends. Germline values: CDR1 SGHDN, CDR2 FVKESK. The DNA for the CDR3 is TGTGCCAGCAGCCAACGAGGGGAGACAATGAACACTGAAGCTTTCTTT. It codes for CASSQRGETMNTEAFF.

The gene calls are TRBV18 and TRBJ2-1, with 11 bases matching TRBD2. The CDR3 is 16 residues long. Looked up from germline, CDR1 is KGHSH and CDR2 is LQKENI. The V gene end was trimmed by 6 bases and the J gene end by 1 base; junction bases not matched to a gene: 5. In DNA, the CDR3 is TGTGCCAGCTCGCAAACTAGCGGGAGATCCTACAATGAGCAGTTCTTC. Translated, it gives CASSQTSGRSYNEQFF.

J is TRBJ1-5 and V is TRBV19, with a tentative D call TRBD1 (6 bases). Trimming removed 6 bases at V and 0 bases at J, with 12 bases between. Germline CDR1 is LNHDA and CDR2 is SQIVND (reference sequence). The CDR3 has 15 residues. CDR3 sequence reads: CASSQQGNSNQPQHF. The DNA for the CDR3 is TGTGCCAGTAGCCAACAGGGAAATAGCAATCAGCCCCAGCATTTT.

This chain links TRBV6-1 with TRBJ2-1; D ambiguous. Germline V gene sequence: CDR1 MNHNS, CDR2 SASEGT. V shed 1 base and J shed 0 bases, with 13 bases lying between them. The CDR3 has 17 amino acids. The CDR3 coding sequence is TGTGCCAGCAGTGAAGAATGGTCAGGTCACTCCTACAATGAGCAGTTCTTC. It specifies CASSEEWSGHSYNEQFF.

This chain joins TRBV7-2 and TRBJ2-7; the D is unclear. The V gene's germline CDR1 is SGHTA and CDR2 FQGNSA. The CDR3 totals 13 residues. V shed 3 bases and J shed 2 bases, with 8 bases lying between them. The CDR3 DNA sequence: TGTGCCAGCAGCTTTTACCCTGCCTACGAGCAGTACTTC. Translated, it gives CASSFYPAYEQYF.

This chain uses TRBV28 with TRBJ1-5; 7 positions agree with TRBD1. The CDR3 runs to 14 residues. With V trimmed by 6 bases and J by 4 bases, 6 bases remained unmatched. Germline V gene lookup returns CDR1 MDHEN and CDR2 SYDVKM. The CDR3, as DNA: TGTGCCAGCAGCCCACAGGGGCGTAATCAGCCCCAGCATTTT. It encodes CASSPQGRNQPQHF.

The V gene is TRBV9, the J gene TRBJ1-1; TRBD1 is a possible D gene (6 bases). CDR3 length: 14 residues. Trimming shortened V by 2 bases and J by 5 bases, and 13 bases separated the two germline ends. Germline values: CDR1 SGDLS, CDR2 YYNGEE. CDR3 coding DNA: TGTGCCAGCAGCGTCTCAGGGGCGGAGACTGAAGCTTTCTTT. Translation: CASSVSGAETEAFF. Combining the CDR3 with reference TRBV9 and TRBJ1-1 gives the whole variable domain DSGVTQTPKHLITATGQRVTLRCSPRSGDLSVYWYQQSLDQGLQFLIQYYNGEERAKGNILERFSAQQFPDLHSELNLSSLELGDSALYFCASSVSGAETEAFFGQGTRLTVV.